This TCR beta chain was captured in a study of blood T cell repertoires in COVID-19. Across the whole study: Material from acute and convalescent COVID-19 was sourced from the United States, Italy and Spain. In each case, the material was cDNA or gDNA derived from T cells, B-cell-depleted T cells, or PBMCs.

V gave up 6 bases and J gave up 1 base, with 12 bases separating them. Per germline, CDR1 SNHLY and CDR2 FYNNEI. CDR3 length: 14 amino acids. This clone was observed at least ten times. Per the authors' pipeline: From reference gene primer amplification, estimates of nucleated cell counts were derived. TCRdb's copy holds only in-frame clones and misses some; the assay was immunoSEQ multiplex PCR. For V, J and clone size, that table is used; D and trimming come from the DNA. Among about 110,000 clones, less than 85% were seen once, and the ten largest hold more than 1.5%. The chain has TRBV2 and TRBJ1-1; TRBD1 is a possible D gene (6 bases). The origin of this receptor is a woman between 35 and 50 years old with acute or convalescent COVID-19. Sequencing was done on a sample of peripheral blood. For the CDR3, the DNA is TGTGCCAGCAGCCTGGACAGTACGAACACTGAAGCTTTCTTT. The encoded protein is CASSLDSTNTEAFF.